The 25 T cell receptor beta chains reported below all come from one sample, sequenced in a study of T cells in Graves' hyperthyroidism and ophthalmopathy. TCR beta CDR3 regions were amplified from RNA transcripts. HTBI primers drove first-round RT-PCR of the TCR CDR3. TCRdb ran MiXCR on the multiplex PCR reads and lists one entry per CDR3 protein. The table has about 400,000 distinct CDR3 sequences, approximately 15% seen once; the top ten hold approximately 30%. The sequenced sample consisted of blood. The receptors come from a woman aged 25 to 39 with Graves' hyperthyroidism.

The V call is TRBV7-3, the J call TRBJ2-7; D not resolved. Trimming pared 2 bases from V and 0 bases from J, leaving 11 bases between. CDR1 and CDR2 from the germline V gene are SGHTA and FQGTGA. This CDR3 region has 15 residues. The CDR3 is CASSLQFRDSYEQYF. CDR3 in DNA: TGTGCCAGCAGCTTACAATTCAGAGACTCCTACGAGCAGTACTTC.

This clonotype appeared many times. The genes are TRBV5-1 and TRBJ2-1; D is perhaps TRBD2 (5 bases). There are 18 residues in the CDR3. From germline, CDR1 is SGHRS and CDR2 YFSETQ. The V and J ends lost 4 bases and 0 bases respectively, with 20 bases between them. In DNA form, the CDR3 reads TGCGCCAGCAGCCCCCGGGGAGTAGCTCAGAGCTCCTACAATGAGCAGTTCTTC. This codes for CASSPRGVAQSSYNEQFF. Combining the CDR3 with reference TRBV5-1 and TRBJ2-1 gives the whole variable domain KAGVTQTPRYLIKTRGQQVTLSCSPISGHRSVSWYQQTPGQGLQFLFEYFSETQRNKGNFPGRFSGRQFSNSRSEMNVSTLELGDSALYLCASSPRGVAQSSYNEQFFGPGTRLTVL.

This clonotype was observed at least ten times. This CDR3 is CSVAEGGAGQPQHF. The DNA of the CDR3 is TGCAGCGTTGCGGAGGGGGGGGCAGGGCAGCCCCAGCATTTT. The J gene is TRBJ1-5, the V gene TRBV29-1, with a tentative D call TRBD1 (6 bases). Germline loops: CDR1 SQVTM, CDR2 ANQGSEA. The germline V and J ends were trimmed by 4 bases and 7 bases, with 17 bases remaining between them. The CDR3 is made up of 14 amino acids. The full variable domain, with the rest looked up from reference TRBV29-1 and TRBJ1-5, is SAVISQKPSRDICQRGTSLTIQCQVDSQVTMMFWYRQQPGQSLTLIATANQGSEATYESGFVIDKFPISRPNLTFSTLTVSNMSPEDSSIYLCSVAEGGAGQPQHFGDGTRLSIL.

In its sample, this clonotype was seen many times. This chain connects TRBV3-1 to TRBJ2-3, with D uncertain. CDR1 is LGHDT and CDR2 is YNNKEL in the germline V gene (reference sequence). The CDR3 runs to 16 residues. V lost 7 bases and J 2 bases, leaving 19 bases between the germline ends. This CDR3 reads CASTSKLGDLTDTQYF. For the CDR3, the DNA is TGTGCCAGCACCTCCAAGTTGGGCGACCTCACAGATACGCAGTATTTT.

Many counts were recorded for this clonotype. This chain connects TRBV7-9 to TRBJ2-5; 11 nucleotides agree with TRBD2. Unmatched junction bases numbered 7, after V lost 2 bases and J lost 2 bases. The CDR3 has 17 amino acids. Germline loops: CDR1 SEHNR, CDR2 FQNEAQ (reference sequence). The chain's CDR3 is CASSLTPGLAEQETQYF. CDR3 coding DNA: TGTGCCAGCAGCTTAACCCCGGGACTAGCGGAACAAGAGACCCAGTACTTC.

This clonotype was observed a few times. This chain uses TRBV15 with TRBJ2-5; the D is unclear. Trimming cost V 0 bases and J 2 bases, with 13 bases left between them. From germline, CDR1 is LNHNV and CDR2 YYDKDF (reference sequence). This CDR3 region has 16 residues. DNA of the CDR3: TGTGCCACCAGCAGAGAGGGCAGGTCGAGGCAAGAGACCCAGTACTTC. Translation: CATSREGRSRQETQYF.

This clonotype was picked up a small number of times. J is TRBJ1-4 and V is TRBV30, with D possibly matching TRBD1 (5 bases). Germline CDR1 and CDR2: GTSNPN and SVGIG (reference sequence). The V end was cut by 1 base, the J end by 4 bases, with 19 bases between. The CDR3 is 17 amino acids. CDR3 sequence reads: CAWSGDPSYYFNEKLFF. The CDR3, as DNA: TGTGCCTGGAGTGGGGACCCAAGCTATTACTTTAATGAAAAACTGTTTTTT. The variable domain in full, with the rest retrieved from reference TRBV30 and TRBJ1-4, is SQTIHQWPATLVQPVGSPLSLECTVEGTSNPNLYWYRQAAGRGLQLLFYSVGIGQISSEVPQNLSASRPQDRQFILSSKKLLLSDSGFYLCAWSGDPSYYFNEKLFFGSGTQLSVL.

This clonotype was seen many times. This rearrangement joins TRBV2 to TRBJ1-1, with D tentatively TRBD1 (6 bases). This CDR3 comprises 14 residues. Deletions cut 5 bases from V and 2 bases from J, with 12 bases between. Germline values: CDR1 SNHLY, CDR2 FYNNEI. The CDR3 protein is CASSFRDINTEAFF. CDR3 DNA: TGTGCCAGCAGTTTCCGGGACATAAACACTGAAGCTTTCTTT.

In this sample, this clonotype turned up a few times. The V gene is TRBV12-3 or TRBV12-4, the J gene TRBJ2-2; 8 bases map to TRBD1. The V and J ends lost 9 bases and 6 bases, in that order; junction bases with no gene match: 12. This CDR3 spans 15 amino acids. The CDR3 coding sequence is TGTGCCAGTTACCGTGGTGAGGGACAGGCCGGGGAGCTGTTTTTT. It specifies CASYRGEGQAGELFF.

This rearrangement joins TRBV27 to TRBJ2-1, with 10 nucleotides matching TRBD2. The germline V gene encodes CDR1 MNHEY and CDR2 SMNVEV (reference sequence). CDR3 size: 15 residues. After removal of 4 bases from V and 4 bases from J, the junction contained 4 bases not matched to a gene. This CDR3 reads CASSSLAGTYNEQFF. For the CDR3, the DNA is TGTGCCAGCAGTTCACTAGCGGGAACGTACAATGAGCAGTTCTTC.

This clonotype showed up just a few times. V usage is TRBV20-1 and J usage is TRBJ2-1, with a tentative D call TRBD2 (5 bases). The CDR3 totals 13 residues. With 4 bases removed from V and 6 bases from J, the gap between germline ends came to 13 bases. Germline loops: CDR1 DFQATT, CDR2 SNEGSKA (reference sequence). As DNA, the CDR3 is TGCAGTGCTATCCGGGATCCGCCCAATGAGCAGTTCTTC. Protein: CSAIRDPPNEQFF.

This clonotype was counted at least ten times. The chain links TRBV11-2 to TRBJ2-1; the D call may be TRBD1 or TRBD2 (6 bases each). Trimming left V 1 base short and J 0 bases short, with 13 bases between. The CDR3 extends over 17 amino acids. The germline CDR1 and CDR2 sequences are SGHAT and FQNNGV. The chain's CDR3 is CASSLAGADSSYNEQFF. The CDR3, as DNA: TGTGCCAGCAGCTTAGCGGGGGCGGACAGCTCCTACAATGAGCAGTTCTTC.

This clonotype was recorded many times. The rearrangement uses TRBV5-1 and TRBJ2-6; D gene unclear. Trimming took off 0 bases at V and 0 bases at J, with 7 bases between the two ends. The CDR3 is made up of 16 amino acids. Germline V CDR1 and CDR2: SGHRS, YFSETQ. The CDR3 DNA follows: TGCGCCAGCAGCTTGGGGGCAAGCTCTGGGGCCAACGTCCTGACTTTC. The encoded protein is CASSLGASSGANVLTF.

The rearrangement uses TRBV20-1 and TRBJ2-3, with unresolved D. Germline-derived CDR1 and CDR2 are DFQATT and SNEGSKA (reference sequence). The CDR3 covers 10 residues. DNA of the CDR3: TGCTCCCTCCCCACAGATACGCAGTATTTT. The encoded protein is CSLPTDTQYF.

As concerns this clonotype: A much bigger clone sits one base away, suggesting this may be a read error. This chain uses TRBV28 with TRBJ1-1; D not certain. CDR3 length equals 14 residues. Trimming cost V 3 bases and J 3 bases, with 11 bases left between them. Per germline, CDR1 MDHEN and CDR2 SYDVKM. Here the CDR3 reads CASSFEYMHTEAFF. DNA for the CDR3: TGTGCCAGCAGTTTCGAGTATATGCACACTGAAGCTTTCTTT. Filled out from reference TRBV28 and TRBJ1-1, the complete variable domain reads DVKVTQSSRYLVKRTGEKVFLECVQDMDHENMFWYRQDPGLGLRLIYFSYDVKMKEKGDIPEGYSVSREKKERFSLILESASTNQTSMYLCASSFEYMHTEAFFGQGTRLTVV.

A few counts support this clonotype. The V call is TRBV5-1, the J call TRBJ1-6; 7 positions match TRBD1. Germline V lookup: CDR1 SGHRS, CDR2 YFSETQ. The CDR3 has 14 residues. The V and J ends lost 5 bases and 5 bases, in that order; junction bases with no gene match: 4. CDR3 bases: TGCGCCAGCAGTCCGGGACAGCATAATTCACCCCTCCACTTT. This gives the protein CASSPGQHNSPLHF.

This clonotype was recorded at least ten times. The rearrangement links TRBV3-1 to TRBJ1-5, with D unclear. V was clipped by 3 bases and J by 0 bases, with 6 bases between them. Germline-derived CDR1 and CDR2 are LGHDT and YNNKEL (reference sequence). This CDR3 has 14 residues. This CDR3 is CASSQGYSNQPQHF. For the CDR3, the DNA is TGTGCCAGCAGCCAGGGATATAGCAATCAGCCCCAGCATTTT. The full variable domain, in which reference TRBV3-1 and TRBJ1-5 provide the parts outside the CDR3, is DTAVSQTPKYLVTQMGNDKSIKCEQNLGHDTMYWYKQDSKKFLKIMFSYNNKELIINETVPNRFSPKSPDKAHLNLHINSLELGDSAVYFCASSQGYSNQPQHFGDGTRLSIL.

This clonotype was found a few times. The chain carries TRBV5-4 and TRBJ2-1; 11 positions agree with TRBD2. The CDR3 loop spans 15 amino acids. Trimming took 3 bases from V and 7 from J; bases not matched to a gene: 6. Per the germline V gene, CDR1 is SGHNT and CDR2 is YYREEE (reference sequence). The CDR3 reads CASSYRLAGLNEQFF. In DNA form, the CDR3 reads TGTGCCAGCAGCTACAGACTAGCGGGATTGAATGAGCAGTTCTTC.

This clonotype was seen ten or more times. The V and J genes are TRBV27 and TRBJ2-7; 7 nucleotides line up with TRBD1. The trim removed 0 bases at V and 3 bases at J, leaving 2 bases unmatched. This CDR3 contains 14 residues. Germline CDR1 is MNHEY and CDR2 is SMNVEV (reference sequence). The CDR3 here is CASSLSRDSYEQYF. CDR3 DNA sequence: TGTGCCAGCAGTTTATCCCGGGACAGCTACGAGCAGTACTTC.

This clonotype has a count of ten or more. The rearrangement uses TRBV28 and TRBJ1-2, with 8 bases identical to TRBD1. The V segment lost 8 bases and the J segment 8 bases; nucleotides outside the gene matches: 13. Germline CDR1 MDHEN, CDR2 SYDVKM. This CDR3 comprises 14 residues. The DNA for the CDR3 is TGTGCCAGCTGTACCGGGACAGGTCGGGGCGGCTACACCTTC. Translated, it gives CASCTGTGRGGYTF.

This clonotype was recorded many times. This sequence joins TRBV28 and TRBJ2-3; the match to TRBD2 covers 15 bases. CDR1 and CDR2 from the germline V gene are MDHEN and SYDVKM. V trimming: 5 bases; J trimming: 7 bases; junction bases outside the gene matches: 7. The length of the CDR3 is 16 residues. The CDR3 nucleotides are TGTGCCAGCAGTCCTCGGACTAGCGGGAGGGGTAATACGCAGTATTTT. Its protein is CASSPRTSGRGNTQYF.

The chain carries TRBV6-1 and TRBJ1-4; 8 nucleotides line up with TRBD1. This CDR3 has 15 amino acids. Germline loops: CDR1 MNHNS, CDR2 SASEGT. V lost 6 bases to trimming and J lost 10 bases; unmatched junction nucleotides: 13. CDR3 coding DNA: TGTGCCAGCAGCGATTGGACAGGGACTTATGTAAAACTGTTTTTT. Amino acids: CASSDWTGTYVKLFF.

This clonotype was found a few times. The chain joins TRBV28 to TRBJ2-7; maybe TRBD2 (5 bases). The CDR3 has 14 amino acids. The V end lost 2 bases, the J end lost 7 bases, and 15 bases lay between the germline ends. Germline values: CDR1 MDHEN, CDR2 SYDVKM. The DNA of the CDR3 is TGTGCCAGCAGTTTAGTCGGGTTGACGGGAGAGCAGTACTTC. Amino acid sequence: CASSLVGLTGEQYF.

The chain employs TRBV4-1 and TRBJ2-3; TRBD2 agrees at 10 bases. J was trimmed by 3 bases and V by 7 bases; bases with no gene match: 10. Germline V gene sequence: CDR1 MGHRA, CDR2 YSYEKL. The CDR3 loop spans 16 amino acids. CDR3 sequence reads: CASTPGASGRTDTQYF. The CDR3 DNA reads TGCGCCAGCACCCCAGGGGCTAGCGGGAGAACAGATACGCAGTATTTT.

This clonotype has just a few counts. This rearrangement joins TRBV9 to TRBJ2-7, with 9 positions matching TRBD1. Per the germline V gene, CDR1 is SGDLS and CDR2 is YYNGEE. With 2 bases clipped from V and 0 bases from J, the junction kept 3 bases outside the gene matches. The CDR3 runs to 15 residues. The CDR3, as DNA: TGTGCCAGCAGCGTGGAGACAGGGGGCTCCTACGAGCAGTACTTC. Its translation: CASSVETGGSYEQYF.